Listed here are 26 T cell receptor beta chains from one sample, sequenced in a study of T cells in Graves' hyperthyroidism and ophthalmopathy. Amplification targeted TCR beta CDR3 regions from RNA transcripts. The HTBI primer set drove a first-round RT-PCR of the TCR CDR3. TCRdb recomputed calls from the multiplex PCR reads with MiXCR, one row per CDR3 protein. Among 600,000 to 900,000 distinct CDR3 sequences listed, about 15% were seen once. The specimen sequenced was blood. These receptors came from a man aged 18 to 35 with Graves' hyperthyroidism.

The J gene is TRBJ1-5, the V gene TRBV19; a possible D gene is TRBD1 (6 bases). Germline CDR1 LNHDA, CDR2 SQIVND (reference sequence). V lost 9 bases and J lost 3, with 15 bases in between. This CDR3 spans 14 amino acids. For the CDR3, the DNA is TGTGCCAGCCGCCGAGGGGGGCTCAATCAGCCCCAGCATTTT. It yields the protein CASRRGGLNQPQHF. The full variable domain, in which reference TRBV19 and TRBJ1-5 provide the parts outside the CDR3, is DGGITQSPKYLFRKEGQNVTLSCEQNLNHDAMYWYRQDPGQGLRLIYYSQIVNDFQKGDIAEGYSVSREKKESFPLTVTSAQKNPTAFYLCASRRGGLNQPQHFGDGTRLSIL.

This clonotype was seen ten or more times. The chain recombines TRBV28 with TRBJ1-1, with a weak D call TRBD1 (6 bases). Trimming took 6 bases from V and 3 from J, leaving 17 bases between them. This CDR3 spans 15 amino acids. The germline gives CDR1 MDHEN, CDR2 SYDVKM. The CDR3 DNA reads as TGTGCCAGCAGACCTGCCCGGGGGGCGGACACTGAAGCTTTCTTT. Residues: CASRPARGADTEAFF.

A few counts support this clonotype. The CDR3 sequence is CASRVDKSTDTQYF. CDR3 bases: TGTGCCAGCAGGGTCGACAAGAGCACAGATACGCAGTATTTT. This rearrangement joins TRBV27 to TRBJ2-3; D is ambiguous. CDR1 is MNHEY and CDR2 is SMNVEV in the germline V gene (reference sequence). Trimming removed 6 bases at V and 0 bases at J, with 10 bases between. This CDR3 spans 14 amino acids.

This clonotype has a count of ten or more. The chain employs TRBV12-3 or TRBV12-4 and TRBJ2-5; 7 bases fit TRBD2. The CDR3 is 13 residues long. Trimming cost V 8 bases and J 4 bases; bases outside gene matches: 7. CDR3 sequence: CASAPGGVETQYF. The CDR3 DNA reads TGTGCCAGCGCACCTGGGGGGGTAGAGACCCAGTACTTC.

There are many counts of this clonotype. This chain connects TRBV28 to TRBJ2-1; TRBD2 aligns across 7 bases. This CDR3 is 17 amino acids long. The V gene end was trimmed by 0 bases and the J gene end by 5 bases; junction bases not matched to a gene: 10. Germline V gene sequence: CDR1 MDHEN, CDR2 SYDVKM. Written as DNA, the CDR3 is TGTGCCAGCAGTTTATGGGTCTCTAGCGGAGCCCACAATGAGCAGTTCTTC. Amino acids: CASSLWVSSGAHNEQFF.

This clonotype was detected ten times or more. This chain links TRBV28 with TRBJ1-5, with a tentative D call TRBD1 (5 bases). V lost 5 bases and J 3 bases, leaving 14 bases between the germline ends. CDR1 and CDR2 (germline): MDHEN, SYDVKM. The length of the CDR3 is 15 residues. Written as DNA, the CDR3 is TGTGCCAGCAGTGGGGGGGGGGTGGACAATCAGCCCCAGCATTTT. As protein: CASSGGGVDNQPQHF.

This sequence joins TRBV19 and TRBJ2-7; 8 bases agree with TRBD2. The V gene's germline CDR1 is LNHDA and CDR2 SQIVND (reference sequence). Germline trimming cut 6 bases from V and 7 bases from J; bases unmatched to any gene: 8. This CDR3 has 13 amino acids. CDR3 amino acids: CASSHGLADEQYF. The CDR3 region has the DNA TGTGCCAGTAGCCACGGACTAGCAGATGAGCAGTACTTC.

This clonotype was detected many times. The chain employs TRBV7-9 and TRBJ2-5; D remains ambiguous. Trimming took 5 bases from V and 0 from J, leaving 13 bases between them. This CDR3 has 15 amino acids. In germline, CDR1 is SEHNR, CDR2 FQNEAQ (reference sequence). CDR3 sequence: CASSPRESNQETQYF. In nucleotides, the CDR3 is TGTGCCAGCAGCCCCCGCGAATCTAACCAAGAGACCCAGTACTTC.

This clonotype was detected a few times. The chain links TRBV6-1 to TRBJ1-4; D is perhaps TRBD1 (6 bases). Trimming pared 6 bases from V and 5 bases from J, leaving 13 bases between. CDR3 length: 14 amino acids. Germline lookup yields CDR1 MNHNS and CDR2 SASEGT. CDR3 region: CASSSGTRNEKLFF. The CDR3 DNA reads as TGTGCCAGCAGCTCCGGGACAAGGAATGAAAAACTGTTTTTT.

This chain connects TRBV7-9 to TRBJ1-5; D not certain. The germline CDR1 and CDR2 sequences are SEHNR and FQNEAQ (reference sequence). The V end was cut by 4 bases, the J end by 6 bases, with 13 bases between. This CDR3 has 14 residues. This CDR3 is CASSSPEAGQPQHF. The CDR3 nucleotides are TGTGCCAGCAGCTCTCCGGAGGCGGGTCAGCCCCAGCATTTT.

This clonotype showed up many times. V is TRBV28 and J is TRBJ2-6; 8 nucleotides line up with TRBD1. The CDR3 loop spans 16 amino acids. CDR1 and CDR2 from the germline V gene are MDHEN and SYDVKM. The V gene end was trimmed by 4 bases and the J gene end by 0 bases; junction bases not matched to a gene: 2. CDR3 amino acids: CASSSGQASGANVLTF. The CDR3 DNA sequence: TGTGCCAGCAGTTCGGGACAGGCCTCTGGGGCCAACGTCCTGACTTTC. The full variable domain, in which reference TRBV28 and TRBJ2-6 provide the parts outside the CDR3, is DVKVTQSSRYLVKRTGEKVFLECVQDMDHENMFWYRQDPGLGLRLIYFSYDVKMKEKGDIPEGYSVSREKKERFSLILESASTNQTSMYLCASSSGQASGANVLTFGAGSRLTVL.

CDR3 in DNA: TGCGCCAGCAACCCGACTAGCGGATACTACGAGCAGTACTTC. Amino acids: CASNPTSGYYEQYF. The chain links TRBV5-1 to TRBJ2-7; TRBD2 aligns across 9 bases. CDR1 and CDR2 (germline): SGHRS, YFSETQ. With V trimmed by 6 bases and J by 3 bases, 7 bases remained unmatched. The CDR3 runs to 14 residues.

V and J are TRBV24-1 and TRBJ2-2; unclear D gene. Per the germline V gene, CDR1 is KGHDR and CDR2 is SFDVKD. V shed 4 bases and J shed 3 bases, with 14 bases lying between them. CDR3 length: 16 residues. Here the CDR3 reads CATSDLLTTDTGELFF. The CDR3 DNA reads TGTGCCACCAGTGACCTTCTTACCACCGACACCGGGGAGCTGTTTTTT.

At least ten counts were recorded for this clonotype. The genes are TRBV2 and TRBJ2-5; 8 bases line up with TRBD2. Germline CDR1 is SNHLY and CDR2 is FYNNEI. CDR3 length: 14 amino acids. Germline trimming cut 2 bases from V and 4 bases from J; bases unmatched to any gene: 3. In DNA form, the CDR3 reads TGTGCCAGCAGTGAATCCCTAGCGGGAGAGACCCAGTACTTC. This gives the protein CASSESLAGETQYF.

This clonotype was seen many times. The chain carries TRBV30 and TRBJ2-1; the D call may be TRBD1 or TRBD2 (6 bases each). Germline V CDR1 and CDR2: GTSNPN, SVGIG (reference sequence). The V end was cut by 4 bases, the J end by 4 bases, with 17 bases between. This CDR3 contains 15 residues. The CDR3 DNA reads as TGTGCCTGGACCCTAAATGGGGGGCGGTACAATGAGCAGTTCTTC. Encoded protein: CAWTLNGGRYNEQFF.

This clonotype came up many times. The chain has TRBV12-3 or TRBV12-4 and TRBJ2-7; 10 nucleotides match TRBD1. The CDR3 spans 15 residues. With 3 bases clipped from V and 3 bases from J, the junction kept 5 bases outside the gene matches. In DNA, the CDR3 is TGTGCCAGCAGTTTGTATGGACAGGGGGTCTACGAGCAGTACTTC. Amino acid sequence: CASSLYGQGVYEQYF.

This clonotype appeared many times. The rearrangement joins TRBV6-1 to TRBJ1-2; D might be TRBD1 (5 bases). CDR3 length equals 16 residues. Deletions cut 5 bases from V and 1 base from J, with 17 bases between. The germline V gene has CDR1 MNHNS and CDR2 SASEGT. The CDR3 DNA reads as TGTGCCAGCAGTCCAATGACAGCGGTTGGTAACTATGGCTACACCTTC. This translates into CASSPMTAVGNYGYTF.

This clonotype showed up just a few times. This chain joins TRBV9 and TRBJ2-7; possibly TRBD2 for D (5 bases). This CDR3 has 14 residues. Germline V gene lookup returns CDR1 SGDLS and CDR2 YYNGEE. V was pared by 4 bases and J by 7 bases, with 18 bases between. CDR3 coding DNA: TGTGCCAGCAGCCCAGCGGCCCCCCTTACTGAGCAGTACTTC. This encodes CASSPAAPLTEQYF.

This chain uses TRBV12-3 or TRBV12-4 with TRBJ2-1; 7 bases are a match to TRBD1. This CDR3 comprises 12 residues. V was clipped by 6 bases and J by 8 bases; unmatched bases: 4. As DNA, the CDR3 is TGTGCCAGCAGGCATCAGGGGGATGAGCAGTTCTTC. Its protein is CASRHQGDEQFF.

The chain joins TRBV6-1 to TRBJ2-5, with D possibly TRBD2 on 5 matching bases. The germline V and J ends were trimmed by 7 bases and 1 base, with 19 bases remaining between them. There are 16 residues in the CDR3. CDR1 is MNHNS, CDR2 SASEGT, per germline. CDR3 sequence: CASTLTSPSLQETQYF. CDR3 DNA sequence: TGTGCCAGCACCCTCACATCTCCTAGCCTCCAAGAGACCCAGTACTTC.

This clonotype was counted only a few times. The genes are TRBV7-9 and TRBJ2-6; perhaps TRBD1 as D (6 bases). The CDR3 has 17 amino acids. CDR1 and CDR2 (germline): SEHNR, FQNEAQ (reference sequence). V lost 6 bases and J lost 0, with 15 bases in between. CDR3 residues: CASSFGQGLSGANVLTF. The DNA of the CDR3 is TGTGCCAGCAGTTTCGGGCAGGGGCTCTCTGGGGCCAACGTCCTGACTTTC.

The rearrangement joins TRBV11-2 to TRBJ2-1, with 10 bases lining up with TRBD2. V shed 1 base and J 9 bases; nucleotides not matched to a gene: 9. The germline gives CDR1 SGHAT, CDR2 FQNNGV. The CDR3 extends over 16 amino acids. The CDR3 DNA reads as TGTGCCAGCAGCTTAGGGGGTTGGCTAGCGGGAGCTGAGCAGTTCTTC. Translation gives CASSLGGWLAGAEQFF.

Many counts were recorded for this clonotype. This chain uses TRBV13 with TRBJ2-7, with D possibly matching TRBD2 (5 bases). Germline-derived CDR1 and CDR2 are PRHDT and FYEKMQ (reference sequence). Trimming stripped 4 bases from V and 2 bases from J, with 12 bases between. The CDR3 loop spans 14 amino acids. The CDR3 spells CASSSAGRPYEQYF. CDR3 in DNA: TGTGCCAGCAGCTCCGCGGGCCGTCCCTACGAGCAGTACTTC.

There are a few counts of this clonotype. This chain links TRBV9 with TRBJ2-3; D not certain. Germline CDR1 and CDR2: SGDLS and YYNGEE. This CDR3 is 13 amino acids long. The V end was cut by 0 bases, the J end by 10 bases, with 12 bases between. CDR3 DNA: TGTGCCAGCAGCGTAGGAGGTTCAAGGGCGCAGTATTTT. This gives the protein CASSVGGSRAQYF.

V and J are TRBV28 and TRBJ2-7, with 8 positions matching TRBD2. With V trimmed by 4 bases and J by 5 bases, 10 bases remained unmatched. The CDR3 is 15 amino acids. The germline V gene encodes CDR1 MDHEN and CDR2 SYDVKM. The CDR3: CASSSKLAEAHEQYF. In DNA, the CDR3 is TGTGCCAGCAGTTCCAAACTAGCGGAGGCCCACGAGCAGTACTTC.

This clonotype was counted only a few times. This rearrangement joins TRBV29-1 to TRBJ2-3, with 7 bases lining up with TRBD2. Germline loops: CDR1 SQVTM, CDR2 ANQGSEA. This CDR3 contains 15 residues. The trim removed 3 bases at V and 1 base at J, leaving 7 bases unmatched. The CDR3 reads CSVDGGGTGTDTQYF. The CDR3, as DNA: TGCAGCGTTGATGGGGGGGGAACTGGCACAGATACGCAGTATTTT.